This T cell receptor beta chain was sequenced during a study of cytomegalovirus exposure and HLA in healthy donors. Study conclusions and caveats: The availability of immune exposure information extended only to CMV serostatus. A later look showed TCR association rates differing by HLA locus, highest for DRB1 and lowest for HLA-C. Some V segments, including TRBV6-2 and TRBV6-3, were excluded as indistinguishable.

The PCR employed 60 Vbeta primers together with 13 Jbeta primers. Measured with immunoSEQ multiplex PCR; TCRdb has only the in-frame clones, and not every one. The sample carries approximately 110,000 clones, around four fifths recorded once. J gave up 1 base and V 4 bases, and 5 bases lay outside the gene matches. The CDR3 contains 16 residues. The germline V gene encodes CDR1 MGHDK and CDR2 SYGVNS. This clone was recorded a few times. Its antigen is not identified. The receptor's source is a woman in her 50s in good health and CMV-seropositive. Sequencing was done on a sample of PBMCs. V usage is TRBV25-1 and J usage is TRBJ2-3; 10 bases are a match to TRBD1. CDR3 DNA sequence: TGTGCCAGCAGTGGGACAGGGGGGCAGGGCACAGATACGCAGTATTTT. As protein: CASSGTGGQGTDTQYF.